The T cell receptor (beta chain) described here comes from a study of blood T cell repertoires in COVID-19. For the study at large: There were acute and convalescent COVID-19 samples, and they came from the United States, Italy and Spain. In each case, the material was cDNA or gDNA derived from T cells, B-cell-depleted T cells, or PBMCs.

Followed longitudinally, the Seattle patients had been enrolled during active infection. With 3 bases removed from V and 0 bases from J, the gap between germline ends came to 5 bases. The V gene's germline CDR1 is KGHSH and CDR2 LQKENI. This CDR3 is 13 amino acids long. As processed by the authors: Reference gene primer amplification gave estimated nucleated cell counts. TCRdb keeps only in-frame clones here, not all; method: immunoSEQ multiplex PCR. The DNA was the basis for D and trimming; V, J and clone size are from that table. The repertoire holds about 350,000 clones, with 87% as singletons. On this clone: The same CDR3 also results from other DNA sequences found in this sample.

The chain carries TRBV18 and TRBJ1-1; TRBD1 is a possible D gene (5 bases). This clonotype was sampled from a man under 40 with COVID-19, enrolled during active disease. The sample taken for sequencing was peripheral blood. The chain's CDR3 is CASSPTVNTEAFF. CDR3 nucleotide sequence: TGTGCCAGCTCACCGACAGTGAACACTGAAGCTTTCTTT. Filled out from reference TRBV18 and TRBJ1-1, the complete variable domain reads NAGVMQNPRHLVRRRGQEARLRCSPMKGHSHVYWYRQLPEEGLKFMVYLQKENIIDESGMPKERFSAEFPKEGPSILRIQQVVRGDSAAYFCASSPTVNTEAFFGQGTRLTVV.